One sample yielded the 28 T cell receptor beta chains listed below, sequenced in a study of radiotherapy plus CTLA-4 blockade in lung cancer. Data came from immunoSEQ multiplex PCR; TCRdb stores just in-frame clones and leaves some out. The profile shows roughly 97,000 clones, around 74% of them singletons. Sequenced here: peripheral blood, sampled from a patient treated with radiotherapy plus ipilimumab. Receptor source: a human donor with non-small cell lung cancer who had a partial response to radiotherapy plus ipilimumab. Some clones in this sample may be carry-over from other donors' samples.

Only a few counts were recorded for this clone. The chain has TRBV4-3 and TRBJ2-3; 9 bases match TRBD2. Germline loops: CDR1 LGHNA, CDR2 YSLEER. V shed 0 bases and J 4 bases; nucleotides not matched to a gene: 14. The CDR3 consists of 19 residues. The CDR3 protein is CASSQDGAAGGLRPDTQYF. CDR3 nucleotide sequence: TGCGCCAGCAGCCAAGATGGCGCAGCGGGGGGCCTCAGGCCAGATACGCAGTATTTT.

The chain uses TRBV7-8 and TRBJ2-5; possibly TRBD1 for D (6 bases). Gene TRBJ2-7 matches the end of the DNA better, so the J call may be wrong. Germline CDR1 and CDR2: SGHVS and FQNEAQ. The CDR3 totals 13 residues. CDR3 nucleotide sequence: TGTGCCAGCAGCCGGACAGCTTCCTACGAGCAGTACTTC. It specifies CASSRTASYEQYF.

The chain employs TRBV5-1 and TRBJ1-1, with 8 bases fitting TRBD1. The CDR3 has 14 residues. Germline CDR1 reads SGHRS; CDR2 reads YFSETQ. V lost 4 bases, J lost 4 bases, and 6 bases stayed unmatched. The DNA for the CDR3 is TGCGCCAGCAGCCATACAGGGGGAGGCACTGAAGCTTTCTTT. Translating gives CASSHTGGGTEAFF.

The CDR3 DNA is TGTGCCAGCAGCTTAGTCGGGGACAGGGTAACTGGAAACACCATATATTTT. Its translation: CASSLVGDRVTGNTIYF. The chain combines TRBV7-6 with TRBJ1-3, with 9 bases identical to TRBD1. J gave up 2 bases and V 1 base, and 6 bases lay outside the gene matches. The CDR3 consists of 17 residues. The germline V gene encodes CDR1 SGHVS and CDR2 FNYEAQ.

V gene TRBV2 combines with J gene TRBJ2-5; 13 nucleotides match TRBD2. The V gene's germline CDR1 is SNHLY and CDR2 FYNNEI. This CDR3 contains 15 residues. Trimming took 5 bases from V and 2 from J; bases not matched to a gene: 2. CDR3: CASSPGLAGQETQYF. In DNA form, the CDR3 reads TGTGCCAGCAGTCCGGGACTAGCGGGGCAAGAGACCCAGTACTTC.

The chain links TRBV2 to TRBJ1-5, with D perhaps TRBD1 (6 bases). Germline assignment: CDR1 SNHLY and CDR2 FYNNEI. V was cut by 9 bases and J by 6 bases, with 12 bases left in between. This CDR3 spans 12 amino acids. The CDR3 DNA follows: TGTGCCAGTGAAGGGGGTAGTCAGCCCCAGCATTTT. It is translated as CASEGGSQPQHF.

The table lists this clone with a count of one. The rearrangement joins TRBV7-2 to TRBJ1-3, with TRBD1 as a possible D gene (5 bases). This CDR3 comprises 16 residues. Germline V gene data show CDR1 as SGHTA and CDR2 as FQGNSA. With 4 bases removed from V and 2 bases from J, the gap between germline ends came to 15 bases. The CDR3 nucleotides read TGTGCCAGCAGCTCGCAGGGTTTAGTAGCTGGAAACACCATATATTTT. It translates to CASSSQGLVAGNTIYF.

This clone was detected a few times. The chain carries TRBV2 and TRBJ2-5, with 9 bases lining up with TRBD1. Per germline, CDR1 SNHLY and CDR2 FYNNEI. Trimming at V came to 5 bases and at J to 7 bases, leaving 11 bases not matched to a gene. This CDR3 has 15 residues. CDR3 sequence: CASSKDRGGRGTQYF. The CDR3, as DNA: TGTGCCAGCAGTAAAGACAGGGGGGGTCGCGGGACCCAGTACTTC.

This chain links TRBV9 with TRBJ2-1, with TRBD2 matching 8 bases. J gave up 1 base and V 0 bases, and 15 bases lay outside the gene matches. The germline CDR1 and CDR2 sequences are SGDLS and YYNGEE. There are 20 residues in the CDR3. As DNA, the CDR3 is TGTGCCAGCAGCGTAGCAGGGAGTAGCGGGATCCATCGGTCCTACAATGAGCAGTTCTTC. It yields the protein CASSVAGSSGIHRSYNEQFF.

The gene calls are TRBV6-4 and TRBJ1-5; D uncertain. Germline lookup yields CDR1 MRHNA and CDR2 SNTAGT. CDR3 length: 16 residues. Deletions cut 2 bases from V and 1 base from J, with 12 bases between. CDR3 residues: CASSDLYLQSNQPQHF. For the CDR3, the DNA is TGTGCCAGCAGTGACCTCTACCTACAGAGCAATCAGCCCCAGCATTTT.

The V gene is TRBV11-1, the J gene TRBJ2-1; 10 nucleotides match TRBD1. After removal of 0 bases from V and 7 bases from J, the junction contained 6 bases not matched to a gene. This CDR3 comprises 16 residues. CDR1 is SGHAT and CDR2 is FQDESV in the germline V gene (reference sequence). The DNA of the CDR3 is TGTGCCAGCAGCTTAGCTGCGGACAGGGGGGTGAATGAGCAGTTCTTC. It yields the protein CASSLAADRGVNEQFF. Combining the CDR3 with reference TRBV11-1 and TRBJ2-1 gives the whole variable domain EAEVAQSPRYKITEKSQAVAFWCDPISGHATLYWYRQILGQGPELLVQFQDESVVDDSQLPKDRFSAERLKGVDSTLKIQPAELGDSAMYLCASSLAADRGVNEQFFGPGTRLTVL.

This chain connects TRBV28 to TRBJ2-1, with TRBD2 matching over 9 bases. V dropped 3 bases and J dropped 1; count of bases not matched to a gene: 13. The germline V gene has CDR1 MDHEN and CDR2 SYDVKM. The CDR3 loop spans 19 amino acids. CDR3: CASSFTGLALRGSYNEQFF. CDR3 in DNA: TGTGCCAGCAGTTTTACCGGACTAGCGCTCAGGGGGTCCTACAATGAGCAGTTCTTC.

The chain recombines TRBV7-9 with TRBJ2-7; D might be TRBD2 (6 bases). The germline V gene has CDR1 SEHNR and CDR2 FQNEAQ (reference sequence). V was cut by 7 bases and J by 0 bases, with 19 bases left in between. CDR3 size: 16 residues. CDR3 DNA sequence: TGTGCCAGCACCCCCTTTGGCGGGGTCAGCTCCTACGAGCAGTACTTC. Its translation is CASTPFGGVSSYEQYF.

The chain employs TRBV13 and TRBJ2-1, with D maybe TRBD2 (6 bases). The CDR3 loop spans 12 amino acids. Germline CDR1 is PRHDT and CDR2 is FYEKMQ (reference sequence). With 8 bases removed from V and 8 bases from J, the gap between germline ends came to 13 bases. The CDR3 coding sequence is TGTGCCAGCGGAGGGTGGTCAGATGAGCAGTTCTTC. This codes for CASGGWSDEQFF.

The chain uses TRBV7-2 and TRBJ2-2; 11 nucleotides line up with TRBD2. The V gene's germline CDR1 is SGHTA and CDR2 FQGNSA. V trimming: 6 bases; J trimming: 5 bases; junction bases outside the gene matches: 8. This CDR3 is 16 amino acids long. This chain's CDR3 is CASRDSGRVLTGELFF. CDR3 nucleotide sequence: TGTGCCAGCAGGGATAGCGGGAGGGTCTTGACCGGGGAGCTGTTTTTT.

The rearrangement uses TRBV27 and TRBJ2-1; a possible D gene is TRBD2 (7 bases). The length of the CDR3 is 14 residues. The germline V gene has CDR1 MNHEY and CDR2 SMNVEV (reference sequence). The ends were cut back, 7 bases at V and 2 bases at J, with 12 bases in the middle. The CDR3 here is CASTTGGPYNEQFF. The CDR3 DNA follows: TGTGCCAGCACCACCGGGGGGCCCTACAATGAGCAGTTCTTC.

V is TRBV4-2 and J is TRBJ1-3; D not certain. V lost 0 bases and J 0 bases, leaving 9 bases between the germline ends. The CDR3 is made up of 16 amino acids. The germline CDR1 and CDR2 sequences are LGHNA and YNFKEQ. The CDR3 nucleotides read TGTGCCAGCAGCCAAGATCCGCAGGACTCTGGAAACACCATATATTTT. Translation gives CASSQDPQDSGNTIYF.

This chain joins TRBV6-6 and TRBJ2-5, with D maybe TRBD2 (7 bases). Germline CDR1 and CDR2: MNHNY and SVGAGI (reference sequence). V was cut by 1 base and J by 2 bases, with 14 bases left in between. This CDR3 comprises 16 residues. The CDR3 reads CASSYYGGLLQETQYF. The CDR3 coding sequence is TGTGCCAGCAGTTACTACGGGGGGCTGTTACAAGAGACCCAGTACTTC.

This rearrangement joins TRBV5-1 to TRBJ1-2; 11 nucleotides align to TRBD1. Germline CDR1 and CDR2: SGHRS and YFSETQ. The CDR3 extends over 14 amino acids. V gave up 1 base and J gave up 6 bases; unmatched junction bases: 2. The CDR3 region is CASSLRGQGDGYTF. Written as DNA, the CDR3 is TGCGCCAGCAGCTTGCGGGGACAGGGGGATGGCTACACCTTC.

This rearrangement joins TRBV27 to TRBJ1-5; 10 bases are a match to TRBD1. This CDR3 comprises 15 residues. J gave up 5 bases and V 6 bases, and 7 bases lay outside the gene matches. Germline CDR1 and CDR2: MNHEY and SMNVEV (reference sequence). CDR3 DNA sequence: TGTGCCAGCAGATTTGGGACAGGGGAAGATCAGCCCCAGCATTTT. Residues: CASRFGTGEDQPQHF.

In this sample, this clone turned up a few times. Other nucleotide sequences in the sample specify the same CDR3. The genes are TRBV27 and TRBJ2-7; D ambiguous. V lost 3 bases to trimming and J lost 0 bases, with 6 bases between them. The CDR3 is 13 amino acids. CDR1 and CDR2 from the germline V gene are MNHEY and SMNVEV (reference sequence). The CDR3 reads CASSLQSSYEQYF. The CDR3, as DNA: TGTGCCAGCAGTTTGCAGTCCTCCTACGAGCAGTACTTC.

The chain is built from TRBV18 and TRBJ2-7; a weak D match, TRBD2 (6 bases). V lost 0 bases and J lost 3, with 12 bases in between. Germline V gene data show CDR1 as KGHSH and CDR2 as LQKENI. The CDR3 runs 15 residues. CDR3 protein: CASSPPRRRDYEQYF. CDR3 coding DNA: TGTGCCAGCTCACCACCCCGCCGGAGGGACTACGAGCAGTACTTC.

The rearrangement links TRBV5-6 to TRBJ2-5; TRBD2 might be the D (6 bases). The tail of the sequence fits TRBJ2-7 better, so the J call may be wrong. Germline-derived CDR1 and CDR2 are SGHDT and YYEEEE. This CDR3 has 13 amino acids. CDR3 sequence (DNA): TGTGCCAGCAGCTACGGGACTTTCTACGAGCAGTACTTC. This codes for CASSYGTFYEQYF.

V and J are TRBV29-1 and TRBJ2-3, with D possibly matching TRBD2 (5 bases). This CDR3 has 12 residues. The V gene's germline CDR1 is SQVTM and CDR2 ANQGSEA. Deletions cut 6 bases from V and 3 bases from J, with 10 bases between. The CDR3 DNA reads TGCAGCGTGGGAGTGACGACAGATACGCAGTATTTT. Translation gives CSVGVTTDTQYF.

The chain has TRBV10-3 and TRBJ2-3, with 7 bases lining up with TRBD1. The CDR3 is 14 residues long. Germline loops: CDR1 ENHRY, CDR2 SYGVKD. Trimming at V came to 8 bases and at J to 0 bases, leaving 5 bases not matched to a gene. CDR3 DNA sequence: TGTGCCATCGGAACAGGGGTTAGCACAGATACGCAGTATTTT. Its protein product is CAIGTGVSTDTQYF.

The V call is TRBV25-1, the J call TRBJ2-3; TRBD2 agrees at 15 bases. The CDR3 runs 16 residues. The V gene end was trimmed by 4 bases and the J gene end by 4 bases; junction bases not matched to a gene: 3. CDR1 and CDR2 (germline): MGHDK, SYGVNS. The CDR3 DNA is TGTGCCAGCAGTGGGACTAGCGGGAGGGCCGCAGATACGCAGTATTTT. Its protein is CASSGTSGRAADTQYF.

The chain recombines TRBV25-1 with TRBJ2-5, with 9 positions matching TRBD2. The trim removed 2 bases at V and 6 bases at J, leaving 13 bases unmatched. This CDR3 is 17 amino acids long. Germline assignment: CDR1 MGHDK and CDR2 SYGVNS. CDR3 sequence reads: CASSETAGGVKRKTQYF. The CDR3, as DNA: TGTGCCAGCAGTGAAACAGCGGGAGGCGTGAAGCGGAAGACCCAGTACTTC.

This chain connects TRBV29-1 to TRBJ2-3, with 15 positions matching TRBD2. Germline CDR1 SQVTM, CDR2 ANQGSEA. CDR3 length equals 14 residues. Trimming at V came to 6 bases and at J to 5 bases, leaving 3 bases not matched to a gene. The CDR3 region is CSVGLAGGRDTQYF. The CDR3 region has the DNA TGCAGCGTGGGACTAGCGGGAGGAAGAGATACGCAGTATTTT.